These 6 T cell receptor beta chains came from one sample sequenced in a study of T cells after yellow fever vaccination. MiXCR, run by TCRdb on the 5' RACE reads, gives a single entry per CDR3 protein. Here the sample spans 200,000 to 250,000 distinct CDR3 sequences, more than 3% being singletons. This specimen consisted of CD4+ T cells sorted from PBMCs, obtained 10 days after the yellow fever booster vaccination. These receptors came from a man aged 18 to 35 who received the YFV17D yellow fever vaccine.

This clonotype was detected many times. This chain connects TRBV6-5 to TRBJ2-7; D is unclear. The V end lost 4 bases, the J end lost 1 base, and 8 bases lay between the germline ends. The CDR3 spans 13 residues. The germline gives CDR1 MNHEY, CDR2 SVGAGI. The CDR3 DNA reads TGTGCCAGCAGTTGGAAGAGATCCTACGAGCAGTACTTC. Its protein product is CASSWKRSYEQYF.

Ten or more counts support this clonotype. The genes are TRBV4-3 and TRBJ2-3, with 12 bases identical to TRBD2. The J segment lost 3 bases and the V segment lost 3 bases, leaving 7 bases of the junction unmatched. This CDR3 contains 17 residues. CDR1 and CDR2 (germline): LGHNA, YSLEER. The CDR3 nucleotides are TGCGCCAGCAGCCAGGACCCCGGACTAGCGGGGACAGATACGCAGTATTTT. Translation gives CASSQDPGLAGTDTQYF.

This clonotype was counted a few times. The V call is TRBV20-1, the J call TRBJ1-2, with 7 bases lining up with TRBD1. In germline, CDR1 is DFQATT, CDR2 SNEGSKA (reference sequence). The CDR3 is 13 amino acids. Losses at the gene ends were 6 bases for V and 6 bases for J; bases not matched to a gene: 10. For the CDR3, the DNA is TGCAGTGCCACCATAGGGGGCTTCGATGGCTACACCTTC. Its translation: CSATIGGFDGYTF.

This clonotype was counted ten times or more. The chain employs TRBV12-3 or TRBV12-4 and TRBJ1-5; D is uncertain. Trimming removed 3 bases from V and 2 bases from J, with 11 bases in between. The CDR3 consists of 15 residues. The CDR3 region has the DNA TGTGCCAGCAGTTTTCGGGGATGGGGCAATCAGCCCCAGCATTTT. Amino acids: CASSFRGWGNQPQHF.

There are many counts of this clonotype. This chain links TRBV12-3 or TRBV12-4 with TRBJ2-7, with 10 bases that match TRBD1. The CDR3 has 14 amino acids. After removal of 8 bases from V and 5 bases from J, the junction contained 9 bases not matched to a gene. The CDR3 region is CASSRTGGSNEQYV. CDR3 sequence (DNA): TGTGCCAGCTCCCGGACAGGGGGATCTAACGAGCAGTACGTC.

The chain combines TRBV23-1 with TRBJ1-2; no definite D call. TRBV23-1 carries the ORF label, with uncertain function. This CDR3 has 17 amino acids. Trimming took off 9 bases at V and 5 bases at J, with 28 bases between the two ends. CDR3 sequence (DNA): TGCGCCAGAAGAGGAGGACGAAGAGAAACTCCCCCGTATGGCTACACCTTC. It yields the protein CARRGGRRETPPYGYTF.